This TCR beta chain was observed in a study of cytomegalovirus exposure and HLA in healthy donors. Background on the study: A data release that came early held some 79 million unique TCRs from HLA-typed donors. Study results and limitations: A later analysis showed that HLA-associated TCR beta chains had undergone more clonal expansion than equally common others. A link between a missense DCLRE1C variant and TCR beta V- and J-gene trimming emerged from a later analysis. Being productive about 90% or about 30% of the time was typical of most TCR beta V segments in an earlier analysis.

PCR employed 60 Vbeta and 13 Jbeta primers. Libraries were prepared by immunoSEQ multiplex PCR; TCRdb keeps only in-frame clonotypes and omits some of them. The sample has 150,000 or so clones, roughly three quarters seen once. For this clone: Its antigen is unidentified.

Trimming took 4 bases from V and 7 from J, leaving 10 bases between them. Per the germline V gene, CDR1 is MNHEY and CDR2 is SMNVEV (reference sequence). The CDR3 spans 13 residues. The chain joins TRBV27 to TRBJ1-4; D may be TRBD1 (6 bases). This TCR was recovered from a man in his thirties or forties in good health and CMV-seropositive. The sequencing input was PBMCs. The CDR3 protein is CASSYRDGEKLFF. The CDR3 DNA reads TGTGCCAGCAGTTACAGGGATGGTGAAAAACTGTTTTTT.